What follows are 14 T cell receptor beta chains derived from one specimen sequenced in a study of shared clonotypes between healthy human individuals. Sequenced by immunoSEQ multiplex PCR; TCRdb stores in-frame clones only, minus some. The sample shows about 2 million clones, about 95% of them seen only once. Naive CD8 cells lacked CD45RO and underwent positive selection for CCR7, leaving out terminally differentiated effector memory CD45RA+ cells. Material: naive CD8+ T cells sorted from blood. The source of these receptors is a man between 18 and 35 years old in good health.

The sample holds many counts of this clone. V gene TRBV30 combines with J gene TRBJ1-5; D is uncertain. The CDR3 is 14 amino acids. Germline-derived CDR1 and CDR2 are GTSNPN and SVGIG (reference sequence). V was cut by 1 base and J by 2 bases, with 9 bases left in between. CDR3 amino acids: CAWSADQGNQPQHF. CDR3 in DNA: TGTGCCTGGAGTGCCGACCAGGGCAATCAGCCCCAGCATTTT. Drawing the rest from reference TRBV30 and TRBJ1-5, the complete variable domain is SQTIHQWPATLVQPVGSPLSLECTVEGTSNPNLYWYRQAAGRGLQLLFYSVGIGQISSEVPQNLSASRPQDRQFILSSKKLLLSDSGFYLCAWSADQGNQPQHFGDGTRLSIL.

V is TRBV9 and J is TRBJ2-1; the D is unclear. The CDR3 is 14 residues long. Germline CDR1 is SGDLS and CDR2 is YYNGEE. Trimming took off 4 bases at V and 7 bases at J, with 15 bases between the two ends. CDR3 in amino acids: CASSPADHWNEQFF. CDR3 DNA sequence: TGTGCCAGCAGCCCAGCCGACCATTGGAATGAGCAGTTCTTC.

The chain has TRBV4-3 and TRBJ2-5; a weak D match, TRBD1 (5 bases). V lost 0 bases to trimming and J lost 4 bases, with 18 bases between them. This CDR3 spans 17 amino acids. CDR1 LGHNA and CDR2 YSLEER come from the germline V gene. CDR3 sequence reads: CASSQDALGLTGETQYF. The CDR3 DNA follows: TGCGCCAGCAGCCAAGATGCCCTGGGGCTAACCGGAGAGACCCAGTACTTC.

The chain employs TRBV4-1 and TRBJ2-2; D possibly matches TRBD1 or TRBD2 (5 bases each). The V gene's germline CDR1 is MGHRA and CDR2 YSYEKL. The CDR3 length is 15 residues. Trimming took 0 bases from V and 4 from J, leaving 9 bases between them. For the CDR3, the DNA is TGCGCCAGCAGCCAAGAATCAGGGACCACCGGGGAGCTGTTTTTT. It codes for CASSQESGTTGELFF.

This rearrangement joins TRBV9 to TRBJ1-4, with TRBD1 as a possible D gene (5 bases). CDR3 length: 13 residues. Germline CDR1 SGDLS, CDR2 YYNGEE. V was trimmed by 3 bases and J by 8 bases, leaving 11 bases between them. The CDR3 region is CASSAGVEEKLFF. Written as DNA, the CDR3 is TGTGCCAGCAGCGCGGGGGTGGAGGAAAAACTGTTTTTT.

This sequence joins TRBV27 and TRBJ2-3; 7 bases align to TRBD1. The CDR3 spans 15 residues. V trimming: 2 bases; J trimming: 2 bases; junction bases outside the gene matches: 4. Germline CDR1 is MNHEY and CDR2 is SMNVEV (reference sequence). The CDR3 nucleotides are TGTGCCAGCAGTTTAGGGGACAGCTCCACAGATACGCAGTATTTT. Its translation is CASSLGDSSTDTQYF.

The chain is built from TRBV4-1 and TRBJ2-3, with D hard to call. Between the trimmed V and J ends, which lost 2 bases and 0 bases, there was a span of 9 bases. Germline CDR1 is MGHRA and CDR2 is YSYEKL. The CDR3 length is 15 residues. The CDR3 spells CASSQPSSSTDTQYF. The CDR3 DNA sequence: TGCGCCAGCAGCCAACCCAGTAGTAGCACAGATACGCAGTATTTT.

CDR3 nucleotide sequence: TGCGCCAGCAGCCAAGGAACAGGGGGTTACAATGAGCAGTTCTTC. Its protein product is CASSQGTGGYNEQFF. The genes are TRBV4-1 and TRBJ2-1; 8 positions match TRBD1. The ends lost 1 base at V and 4 bases at J; junction bases unmatched: 3. Germline CDR1 and CDR2: MGHRA and YSYEKL. The CDR3 spans 15 residues.

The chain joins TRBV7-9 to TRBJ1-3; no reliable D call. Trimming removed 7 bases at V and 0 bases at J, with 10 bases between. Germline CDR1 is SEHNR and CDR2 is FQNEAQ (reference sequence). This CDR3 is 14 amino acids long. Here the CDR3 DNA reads TGTGCCAGCACCCCTTTGGTCTCTGGAAACACCATATATTTT. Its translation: CASTPLVSGNTIYF.

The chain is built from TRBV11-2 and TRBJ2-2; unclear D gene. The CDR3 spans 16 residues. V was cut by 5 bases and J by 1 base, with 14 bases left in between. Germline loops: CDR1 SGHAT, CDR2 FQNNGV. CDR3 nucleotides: TGTGCCAGCAGCCCCAGGTCAGGACGGAACACCGGGGAGCTGTTTTTT. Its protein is CASSPRSGRNTGELFF.

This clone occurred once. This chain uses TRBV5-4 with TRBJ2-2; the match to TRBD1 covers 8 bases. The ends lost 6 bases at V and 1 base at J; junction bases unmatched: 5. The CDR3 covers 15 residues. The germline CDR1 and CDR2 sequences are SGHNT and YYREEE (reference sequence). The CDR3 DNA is TGTGCCAGCACCCCCGGGACAGGGAACACCGGGGAGCTGTTTTTT. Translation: CASTPGTGNTGELFF.

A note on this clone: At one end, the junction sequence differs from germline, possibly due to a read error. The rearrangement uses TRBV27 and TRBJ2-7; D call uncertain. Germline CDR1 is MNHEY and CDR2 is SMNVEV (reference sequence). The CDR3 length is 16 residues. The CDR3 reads CASSISVGPYVYEQYF. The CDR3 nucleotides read TGTGCCAGCAGTATATCCGTAGGCCCGTACGTCTACGAGCAGTACTTC.

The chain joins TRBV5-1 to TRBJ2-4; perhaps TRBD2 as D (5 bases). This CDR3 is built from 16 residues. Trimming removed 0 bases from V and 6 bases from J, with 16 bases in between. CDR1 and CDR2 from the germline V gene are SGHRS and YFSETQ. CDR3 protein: CASSLVVRAERNIQYF. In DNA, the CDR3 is TGCGCCAGCAGCTTGGTGGTCAGAGCGGAGAGAAACATTCAGTACTTC.

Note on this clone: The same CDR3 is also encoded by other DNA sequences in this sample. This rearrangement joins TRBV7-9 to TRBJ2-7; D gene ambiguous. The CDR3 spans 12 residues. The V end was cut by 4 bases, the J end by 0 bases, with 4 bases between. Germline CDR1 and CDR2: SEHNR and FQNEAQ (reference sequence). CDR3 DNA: TGTGCCAGCAGCTCTCACTCCTACGAGCAGTACTTC. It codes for CASSSHSYEQYF.